Below are 6 T cell receptor beta chains sequenced from a single sample in a study of blood T cell repertoires in COVID-19. Data came from immunoSEQ multiplex PCR; TCRdb stores just in-frame clones and leaves some out. This repertoire shows 250,000 or so clones, 88% found once; its top ten account for around 6.3%. Material: peripheral blood. These TCRs come from a woman younger than 45 with COVID-19, enrolled during active disease.

The chain is built from TRBV19 and TRBJ2-7, with D possibly being TRBD1 (6 bases). Deletions cut 9 bases from V and 0 bases from J, with 12 bases between. The CDR3 is made up of 13 amino acids. Germline V gene lookup returns CDR1 LNHDA and CDR2 SQIVND (reference sequence). CDR3 sequence reads: CARNRDTSYEQYV. Here the CDR3 DNA reads TGTGCCAGAAACAGGGATACCTCCTACGAGCAGTACGTC.

The rearrangement links TRBV7-5 to TRBJ1-5; the DNA was not compared with TRBD1, the D call given in the table. TRBV7-5 is deemed a pseudogene. The CDR3 spans 16 residues. The CDR3 protein is CARSLQGHYSNQPQHF. CDR3 sequence (DNA): TGTGCCAGAAGCTTACAGGGACATTATAGCAATCAGCCCCAGCATTTT.

The genes are TRBV9 and TRBJ1-6; D remains unclear. This CDR3 has 16 amino acids. Per the germline V gene, CDR1 is SGDLS and CDR2 is YYNGEE. Trimming took off 4 bases at V and 7 bases at J, with 18 bases between the two ends. The CDR3 spells CASSSSLGGPNSPLHF. The CDR3, as DNA: TGTGCCAGCAGCTCGTCTCTGGGAGGCCCCAATTCACCCCTCCACTTT.

This rearrangement joins TRBV21-1 to TRBJ2-1; the table calls TRBD1, which could not be checked here. TRBV21-1 is designated a pseudogene. The CDR3 is made up of 16 amino acids. CDR3 protein: CAIDDRGDSSYNEQFF. The DNA for the CDR3 is TGTGCCATCGACGACAGGGGGGATAGCTCCTACAATGAGCAGTTCTTC.

V is TRBV18 and J is TRBJ2-1, with a possible D match to TRBD2 (5 bases). The CDR3 spans 16 residues. The V gene's germline CDR1 is KGHSH and CDR2 LQKENI. With 2 bases removed from V and 2 bases from J, the gap between germline ends came to 13 bases. CDR3 DNA: TGTGCCAGCTCACCAATAGAGGGTCTCACCTACAATGAGCAGTTCTTC. Translated: CASSPIEGLTYNEQFF.

Only a few counts were recorded for this clone. V is TRBV4-3 and J is TRBJ1-2; D is possibly TRBD1 (6 bases). From germline, CDR1 is LGHNA and CDR2 YSLEER. Trimming took off 9 bases at V and 7 bases at J, with 24 bases between the two ends. The CDR3 length is 15 residues. CDR3 DNA: TGCGCCAGTCGGTTTTCATTCACAGGGACCTTTGGCTACACCTTC. Translating it yields CASRFSFTGTFGYTF.